The 30 T cell receptor beta chains in this list originate from one sample, sequenced in a study of beta chain features in type 1 diabetes. TCRB transcripts that were expressed got sequenced, as all of the isolated RNA had been reverse transcribed. Assay used: immunoSEQ multiplex PCR; TCRdb lists only in-frame clones, some missing. Of fewer than 200,000 clones listed, 10% to 15% are singletons. The specimen was central memory CD4+ T cells from blood. Source of these receptors: a woman under 30 in good health.

This clone has just one count. This chain links TRBV4-2 with TRBJ2-7; 8 positions agree with TRBD2. V lost 1 base, J lost 3 bases, and 8 bases stayed unmatched. The CDR3 is 16 amino acids. Germline assignment: CDR1 LGHNA and CDR2 YNFKEQ. The DNA for the CDR3 is TGTGCCAGCAGCCAAGCTCCGGGACTAGACCTCTACGAGCAGTACTTC. This encodes CASSQAPGLDLYEQYF.

In its sample, this clone was seen a few times. The chain joins TRBV7-9 to TRBJ2-1, with TRBD1 matching over 8 bases. The germline CDR1 and CDR2 sequences are SEHNR and FQNEAQ (reference sequence). V lost 5 bases and J lost 9; bases outside the gene matches: 9. CDR3 length: 14 amino acids. The CDR3 DNA reads as TGTGCCAGCAGCACTCGATATCAGGGGGCTGAGCAGTTCTTC. Translating it yields CASSTRYQGAEQFF.

Of note for this clone: The same CDR3 can be traced to other DNA sequences in this sample. V and J are TRBV18 and TRBJ1-1; 7 bases line up with TRBD1. This CDR3 comprises 12 residues. Germline V gene data show CDR1 as KGHSH and CDR2 as LQKENI. Germline trimming cut 3 bases from V and 7 bases from J; bases unmatched to any gene: 2. CDR3 sequence reads: CASSPGQIEAFF. The CDR3 coding sequence is TGTGCCAGCTCACCGGGACAGATTGAAGCTTTCTTT.

The V and J genes are TRBV20-1 and TRBJ1-1; D not certain. The CDR3 totals 11 residues. CDR1 DFQATT and CDR2 SNEGSKA come from the germline V gene (reference sequence). Trimming took off 5 bases at V and 7 bases at J, with 11 bases between the two ends. The CDR3 bases are TGCAGTGCTTTGACCTACAGTGAAGCTTTCTTT. It codes for CSALTYSEAFF.

The chain has TRBV6-6 and TRBJ2-7; D gene unclear. The CDR3 covers 16 residues. V was shortened by 4 bases and J by 3 bases, with 19 bases between the two germline ends. Germline values: CDR1 MNHNY, CDR2 SVGAGI (reference sequence). Here the CDR3 DNA reads TGTGCCAGCAGTTCCCTCCTACAGACACCAAACTACGAGCAGTACTTC. This gives the protein CASSSLLQTPNYEQYF.

The genes are TRBV30 and TRBJ2-3; no definite D call. Germline loops: CDR1 GTSNPN, CDR2 SVGIG (reference sequence). The CDR3 has 13 residues. The ends were cut back, 2 bases at V and 0 bases at J, with 6 bases in the middle. This CDR3 is CAWSLPSTDTQYF. DNA of the CDR3: TGTGCCTGGAGTCTTCCCAGCACAGATACGCAGTATTTT.

The V call is TRBV2, the J call TRBJ1-5; D might be TRBD1 (6 bases). The DNA end is a closer match to TRBJ1-3, so the J assignment may be wrong. This CDR3 contains 12 residues. CDR1 is SNHLY, CDR2 FYNNEI, per germline. CDR3 sequence reads: CASSEASDRIYF. CDR3 nucleotide sequence: TGTGCCAGCAGTGAAGCCAGCGACAGGATATATTTT.

This clone was found a few times. The gene calls are TRBV4-3 and TRBJ2-7, with a possible D match to TRBD1 (5 bases). Germline V lookup: CDR1 LGHNA, CDR2 YSLEER. This CDR3 region has 13 residues. Trimming removed 0 bases at V and 7 bases at J, with 10 bases between. In nucleotides, the CDR3 is TGCGCCAGCAGCCAAGATCGCAACAGGGAGCAGTACTTC. Its translation: CASSQDRNREQYF.

The CDR3 DNA sequence: TGTGCCAGCAGCTTAGAACCCTGGGATACGCAGTATTTT. It specifies CASSLEPWDTQYF. V usage is TRBV14 and J usage is TRBJ2-3, with D unresolved. The V gene's germline CDR1 is SGHDN and CDR2 FVKESK. Trimming stripped 5 bases from V and 6 bases from J, with 12 bases between. This CDR3 comprises 13 residues.

In this sample, this clone turned up a few times. V and J are TRBV7-9 and TRBJ2-4, with TRBD1 identical over 9 bases. The J segment lost 8 bases and the V segment lost 5 bases, leaving 7 bases of the junction unmatched. The CDR3 has 14 amino acids. Germline lookup yields CDR1 SEHNR and CDR2 FQNEAQ (reference sequence). CDR3 region: CASSPYRGRDIQYF. The CDR3 coding sequence is TGTGCCAGCAGCCCCTACAGGGGGCGGGACATTCAGTACTTC.

This clone turned up a few times. This sequence joins TRBV13 and TRBJ1-1; 8 bases are shared with TRBD1. This CDR3 region has 14 residues. CDR1 is PRHDT, CDR2 FYEKMQ, per germline (reference sequence). V lost 5 bases, J lost 5 bases, and 7 bases stayed unmatched. The CDR3 sequence: CASSKRTGRTEAFF. The CDR3 DNA reads TGTGCCAGCAGCAAACGGACAGGGAGGACTGAAGCTTTCTTT.

The chain is built from TRBV7-2 and TRBJ2-7; D not resolved. V was shortened by 0 bases and J by 0 bases, with 9 bases between the two germline ends. This CDR3 has 15 residues. The germline gives CDR1 SGHTA, CDR2 FQGNSA. The CDR3 DNA reads as TGTGCCAGCAGCTTAGCACCGAACTTCTCCTACGAGCAGTACTTC. Its protein is CASSLAPNFSYEQYF. Filled out from reference TRBV7-2 and TRBJ2-7, the complete variable domain reads GAGVSQSPSNKVTEKGKDVELRCDPISGHTALYWYRQSLGQGLEFLIYFQGNSAPDKSGLPSDRFSAERTGGSVSTLTIQRTQQEDSAVYLCASSLAPNFSYEQYFGPGTRLTVT.

This clone has only a few counts. Other DNA sequences in this sample translate to the same CDR3. The gene calls are TRBV20-1 and TRBJ1-2, with a tentative D call TRBD1 (5 bases). The germline V gene encodes CDR1 DFQATT and CDR2 SNEGSKA (reference sequence). The CDR3 is 11 residues long. Trimming left V 3 bases short and J 5 bases short, with 7 bases between. This CDR3 reads CSASGGYGYTF. The CDR3, as DNA: TGCAGTGCTAGTGGGGGGTATGGCTACACCTTC.

The chain combines TRBV29-1 with TRBJ2-1; 7 nucleotides agree with TRBD1. V trimming: 7 bases; J trimming: 1 base; junction bases outside the gene matches: 19. Germline CDR1 SQVTM, CDR2 ANQGSEA. This CDR3 region has 18 residues. As DNA, the CDR3 is TGCAGCGCTCTAGTTAGGACAGGACCGAGCGAATCCTACAATGAGCAGTTCTTC. This translates into CSALVRTGPSESYNEQFF.

CDR3 amino acids: CASSPGFAQGSEQYF. CDR3 coding DNA: TGTGCCAGCAGCCCGGGGTTTGCCCAAGGGAGCGAGCAGTACTTC. The chain joins TRBV7-3 to TRBJ2-7; perhaps TRBD2 as D (5 bases). The CDR3 is made up of 15 amino acids. In germline, CDR1 is SGHTA, CDR2 FQGTGA. V lost 5 bases to trimming and J lost 6 bases, with 20 bases between them.

The chain is built from TRBV19 and TRBJ2-2, with 8 bases lining up with TRBD2. This CDR3 contains 16 residues. V dropped 7 bases and J dropped 6; count of bases not matched to a gene: 13. Germline-derived CDR1 and CDR2 are LNHDA and SQIVND (reference sequence). The CDR3 DNA reads TGTGCCAGTATAGCGGGAAATCGGCTTGGAGCCGGGGAGCTGTTTTTT. This translates into CASIAGNRLGAGELFF.

Only a few counts were recorded for this clone. The V and J genes are TRBV11-3 and TRBJ2-5, with D possibly matching TRBD2 (6 bases). Germline V gene sequence: CDR1 SGHNT, CDR2 YENEEA. V was trimmed by 2 bases and J by 5 bases, leaving 15 bases between them. This CDR3 has 15 residues. CDR3 protein: CASSLYRGRGETQYF. The CDR3 bases are TGTGCCAGCAGCTTATACCGGGGCCGGGGGGAGACCCAGTACTTC.

V and J are TRBV5-4 and TRBJ1-4, with D possibly being TRBD1 (5 bases). V was trimmed by 0 bases and J by 2 bases, leaving 11 bases between them. Looked up from germline, CDR1 is SGHNT and CDR2 is YYREEE (reference sequence). The CDR3 loop spans 16 amino acids. CDR3 nucleotide sequence: TGTGCCAGCAGCTTGGGGGGGGGTAGGACTAATGAAAAACTGTTTTTT. Protein: CASSLGGGRTNEKLFF.

The rearrangement joins TRBV7-9 to TRBJ2-5; a possible D gene is TRBD2 (5 bases). Germline CDR1 reads SEHNR; CDR2 reads FQNEAQ (reference sequence). The CDR3 runs 14 residues. Trimming pared 4 bases from V and 2 bases from J, leaving 11 bases between. The CDR3 is CASSSGLVQETQYF. CDR3 coding DNA: TGTGCCAGCAGCTCCGGACTGGTTCAAGAGACCCAGTACTTC.

The rearrangement joins TRBV7-2 to TRBJ2-5, with 12 bases that match TRBD1. The CDR3 extends over 15 amino acids. Per the germline V gene, CDR1 is SGHTA and CDR2 is FQGNSA. Trimming took 7 bases from V and 4 from J; bases not matched to a gene: 7. CDR3 bases: TGTGCCAGCAATCCCCGGGACAGGGGGCGAGAGACCCAGTACTTC. It encodes CASNPRDRGRETQYF. Full variable domain (rest looked up from reference TRBV7-2 and TRBJ2-5): GAGVSQSPSNKVTEKGKDVELRCDPISGHTALYWYRQSLGQGLEFLIYFQGNSAPDKSGLPSDRFSAERTGGSVSTLTIQRTQQEDSAVYLCASNPRDRGRETQYFGPGTRLLVL.

The chain combines TRBV28 with TRBJ2-7; TRBD2 matches at 8 bases. Germline CDR1 MDHEN, CDR2 SYDVKM. CDR3 size: 14 residues. V dropped 4 bases and J dropped 12; count of bases not matched to a gene: 14. The CDR3 nucleotides are TGTGCCAGCAGTTATGTTCCGGGAGGGGAGCTGGGGTACTTC. It specifies CASSYVPGGELGYF. Using reference TRBV28 and TRBJ2-7 for the parts outside the CDR3, the full variable domain is DVKVTQSSRYLVKRTGEKVFLECVQDMDHENMFWYRQDPGLGLRLIYFSYDVKMKEKGDIPEGYSVSREKKERFSLILESASTNQTSMYLCASSYVPGGELGYFGPGTRLTVT.

This sequence joins TRBV5-1 and TRBJ2-2; D might be TRBD2 (6 bases). The V end lost 0 bases, the J end lost 4 bases, and 10 bases lay between the germline ends. The V gene's germline CDR1 is SGHRS and CDR2 YFSETQ. The CDR3 has 15 amino acids. The CDR3 spells CASSLVLASTGELFF. The CDR3 bases are TGCGCCAGCAGCTTGGTTCTAGCGTCCACCGGGGAGCTGTTTTTT.

The chain employs TRBV11-2 and TRBJ2-1; possible D gene TRBD2, 5 bases. In germline, CDR1 is SGHAT, CDR2 FQNNGV. Trimming pared 6 bases from V and 9 bases from J, leaving 12 bases between. This CDR3 region has 12 residues. DNA of the CDR3: TGTGCCAGCAGTTACCGGGGAATTGAGCAGTTCTTC. Its protein is CASSYRGIEQFF.

In this sample, this clone turned up a few times. The chain recombines TRBV30 with TRBJ1-1; D is uncertain. Germline V gives CDR1 GTSNPN, CDR2 SVGIG (reference sequence). Between the trimmed V and J ends, which lost 5 bases and 3 bases, there was a span of 10 bases. The CDR3 extends over 12 amino acids. CDR3 in DNA: TGTGCCTGGGCTGACATATACACTGAAGCTTTCTTT. Its translation is CAWADIYTEAFF.

The chain combines TRBV5-1 with TRBJ2-5; tentatively, D is TRBD1 (6 bases). The CDR3 has 13 amino acids. Germline V gene sequence: CDR1 SGHRS, CDR2 YFSETQ. Trimming shortened V by 0 bases and J by 3 bases, and 6 bases separated the two germline ends. The chain's CDR3 is CASSLGTEETQYF. The CDR3 DNA follows: TGCGCCAGCAGCTTGGGGACAGAAGAGACCCAGTACTTC.

V gene TRBV5-6 combines with J gene TRBJ2-7; TRBD2 matches at 7 bases. V lost 4 bases, J lost 4 bases, and 8 bases stayed unmatched. Germline CDR1 reads SGHDT; CDR2 reads YYEEEE. This CDR3 region has 14 residues. This CDR3 reads CASSPLPGGYEQYF. CDR3 bases: TGTGCCAGCAGCCCCCTCCCGGGGGGATACGAGCAGTACTTC.

This chain joins TRBV9 and TRBJ2-6, with D unclear. This CDR3 contains 13 residues. Per germline, CDR1 SGDLS and CDR2 YYNGEE. V was cut by 4 bases and J by 9 bases, with 11 bases left in between. CDR3 in amino acids: CASSPSQVNVLTF. Here the CDR3 DNA reads TGTGCCAGCAGCCCAAGTCAGGTCAACGTCCTGACTTTC.

This rearrangement joins TRBV29-1 to TRBJ2-1; 9 nucleotides line up with TRBD2. CDR3 length equals 14 residues. Losses at the gene ends were 7 bases for V and 6 bases for J; bases not matched to a gene: 10. CDR1 is SQVTM, CDR2 ANQGSEA, per germline. CDR3 sequence reads: CSEISGSRGNEQFF. In DNA form, the CDR3 reads TGCAGCGAGATTAGCGGGAGTAGGGGCAATGAGCAGTTCTTC.

The chain couples TRBV29-1 to TRBJ2-5; no definite D call. This CDR3 contains 11 residues. With 7 bases removed from V and 10 bases from J, the gap between germline ends came to 16 bases. The germline gives CDR1 SQVTM, CDR2 ANQGSEA. The CDR3: CSGSLKDNQYF. The CDR3 DNA follows: TGCAGCGGGAGCCTCAAGGATAACCAGTACTTC.

The rearrangement links TRBV6-5 to TRBJ1-5; possibly TRBD1 for D (5 bases). The CDR3 spans 15 residues. Germline V gene data show CDR1 as MNHEY and CDR2 as SVGAGI. Trimming took off 2 bases at V and 1 base at J, with 9 bases between the two ends. Here the CDR3 reads CASSYGAGSNQPQHF. The CDR3 DNA is TGTGCCAGCAGTTACGGGGCAGGAAGCAATCAGCCCCAGCATTTT.